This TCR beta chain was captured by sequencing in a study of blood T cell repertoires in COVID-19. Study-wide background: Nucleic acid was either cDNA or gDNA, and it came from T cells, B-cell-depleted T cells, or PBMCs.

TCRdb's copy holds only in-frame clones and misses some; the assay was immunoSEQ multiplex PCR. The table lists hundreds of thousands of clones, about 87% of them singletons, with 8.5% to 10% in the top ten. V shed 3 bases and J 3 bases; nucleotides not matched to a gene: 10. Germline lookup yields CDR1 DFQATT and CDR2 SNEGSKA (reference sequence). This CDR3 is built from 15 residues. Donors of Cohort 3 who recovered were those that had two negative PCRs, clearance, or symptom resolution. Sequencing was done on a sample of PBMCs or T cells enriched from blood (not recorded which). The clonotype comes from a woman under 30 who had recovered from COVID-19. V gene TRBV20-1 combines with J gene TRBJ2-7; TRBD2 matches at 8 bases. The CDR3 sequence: CSASDYFGGDYEQYF. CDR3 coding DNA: TGCAGTGCTAGTGACTACTTCGGGGGGGACTACGAGCAGTACTTC.